The rows below give T cell receptor beta chains drawn from one sample of a study of chemoradiotherapy in HPV16-positive cancers. Only in-frame clones appear in the TCRdb table, and some are missing; sequencing was by immunoSEQ multiplex PCR. This sample has some 34,000 clones, with roughly nine tenths found just once. Material: blood, obtained from a patient who underwent chemoradiotherapy. These receptors originate from a human donor with HPV-associated anogenital cancer. Each CDR3 is given with its conserved first and last residue. The order of the fields is V gene, CDR3 length, CDR3 protein.

v_gene: TRBV5-6; len: 13; CDR3aa: CASSHTGSEKLFF
v_gene: TRBV29-1; len: 14; CDR3aa: CSVVIGTGATEAFF
v_gene: TRBV5-1; len: 13; CDR3aa: CASSQTGDGELFF
v_gene: TRBV18; len: 14; CDR3aa: CASSPGTANYGYTF
v_gene: TRBV28; len: 13; CDR3aa: CATRGGGNYGYTF
v_gene: TRBV6-5; len: 15; CDR3aa: CASTTSGTPNYGYTF
v_gene: TRBV2; len: 12; CDR3aa: CASSELNSPLHF
v_gene: TRBV6-1; len: 16; CDR3aa: CASSEHGQSSGNTIYF
v_gene: TRBV6-6; len: 12; CDR3aa: CASSYQAVEQFF
v_gene: TRBV28; len: 12; CDR3aa: CASREVNQPQHF
v_gene: TRBV14; len: 15; CDR3aa: CASSQVGGGSTEAFF
v_gene: TRBV6-5; len: 14; CDR3aa: CASSYFGGTYGYTF
v_gene: TRBV19; len: 15; CDR3aa: CASSTPGRDNQPQHF
v_gene: TRBV18; len: 17; CDR3aa: CASSLQGGMVSNEKLFF
v_gene: TRBV15; len: 16; CDR3aa: CATSAGVGSNYQPQHF
v_gene: TRBV7-2; len: 14; CDR3aa: CASSLNSQYSPLHF
v_gene: TRBV5-1; len: 16; CDR3aa: CASSIRLEGARNEQFF
v_gene: TRBV5-1; len: 14; CDR3aa: CASSLDTATGELFF
v_gene: TRBV15; len: 15; CDR3aa: CATSRGTAGGNTIYF
v_gene: TRBV14; len: 17; CDR3aa: CASSQYTGTGVFSPLHF
v_gene: TRBV28; len: 15; CDR3aa: CASSHAPRHTDTQYF
v_gene: TRBV19; len: 13; CDR3aa: CVASGIPGNTIYF
v_gene: TRBV11-2; len: 13; CDR3aa: CASSLAPEVLYTF
v_gene: TRBV7-9; len: 13; CDR3aa: CASSLDTYYGYTF
v_gene: TRBV5-1; len: 14; CDR3aa: CASSLGSRDTEAFF
v_gene: TRBV9; len: 16; CDR3aa: CASSPRQGVDGTEAFF
v_gene: TRBV5-1; len: 13; CDR3aa: CASGTGSSYEQYF
v_gene: TRBV19; len: 14; CDR3aa: CASTTSGGLETQYF
v_gene: TRBV5-1; len: 16; CDR3aa: CASSRTSGGALYEQYF
v_gene: TRBV7-9; len: 17; CDR3aa: CASSLGGGTLSNQPQHF
v_gene: TRBV6-4; len: 16; CDR3aa: CASSDRGLAGINEQFF
v_gene: TRBV5-1; len: 16; CDR3aa: CASSLEGTMAGNTIYF
v_gene: TRBV2; len: 10; CDR3aa: CASRGGGYTF
v_gene: TRBV19; len: 15; CDR3aa: CASSIGRGMNTEAFF
v_gene: TRBV2; len: 16; CDR3aa: CASSDLSQDGNEKLFF
v_gene: TRBV5-1; len: 14; CDR3aa: CASSLGSGLETQYF
v_gene: TRBV19; len: 15; CDR3aa: CASSMVPGRNQPQHF
v_gene: TRBV6-5; len: 14; CDR3aa: CASSSQWFEEKLFF
v_gene: TRBV7-8; len: 13; CDR3aa: CASSPGLNTEAFF
v_gene: TRBV5-1; len: 12; CDR3aa: CASTLSRNEQFF
v_gene: TRBV9; len: 15; CDR3aa: CASSADSGGGETQYF
v_gene: TRBV7-8; len: 18; CDR3aa: CASSLIRAVGSYNSPLHF
v_gene: TRBV27; len: 13; CDR3aa: CASSLWGQETQYF
v_gene: TRBV9; len: 17; CDR3aa: CASSVALGGGVQETQYF
v_gene: TRBV4-1; len: 17; CDR3aa: CASSQLDLITYLGEQFF
v_gene: TRBV6-1; len: 14; CDR3aa: CASSDRRGGDTQYF
v_gene: TRBV5-8; len: 16; CDR3aa: CASSRNFGTGDTEAFF
v_gene: TRBV5-8; len: 14; CDR3aa: CASSFYRGTGELFF
v_gene: TRBV5-1; len: 16; CDR3aa: CASSSDMTGFSYEQYF
v_gene: TRBV6-5; len: 15; CDR3aa: CASKRRAEGTGELFF
v_gene: TRBV6-5; len: 15; CDR3aa: CASHRQGMGGDTQYF
v_gene: TRBV7-2; len: 15; CDR3aa: CASSPTGYSGNTIYF
v_gene: TRBV4-2; len: 14; CDR3aa: CASSQVLPGNTIYF
v_gene: TRBV5-1; len: 13; CDR3aa: CASAPGSEEKLFF
v_gene: TRBV7-9; len: 15; CDR3aa: CASSPGELLYEKLFF
v_gene: TRBV18; len: 15; CDR3aa: CASSPGDRGSSEAFF
v_gene: TRBV27; len: 16; CDR3aa: CASSPTWSYSNQPQHF